These 23 T cell receptor beta chains originate from one sample sequenced in a study of T cells after yellow fever vaccination. One entry per CDR3 protein, called by TCRdb with MiXCR from the 5' RACE reads. This table has some 500,000 distinct CDR3 sequences, approximately 13% appearing once. This sample comprised PBMCs, obtained on the day of the yellow fever booster vaccination. The receptors derive from a man in his thirties or forties who received the YFV17D yellow fever vaccine.

This clonotype was counted only a few times. The chain links TRBV29-1 to TRBJ2-7; D not resolved. There are 11 residues in the CDR3. Germline CDR1 SQVTM, CDR2 ANQGSEA. Trimming shortened V by 5 bases and J by 1 base, and 6 bases separated the two germline ends. CDR3 in DNA: TGCAGCGTTTGGGATTCCTACGAGCAGTACTTC. This sequence encodes CSVWDSYEQYF.

The chain is built from TRBV29-1 and TRBJ2-7, with no clear D. Trimming removed 7 bases from V and 0 bases from J, with 13 bases in between. Germline values: CDR1 SQVTM, CDR2 ANQGSEA. The CDR3 covers 13 residues. The CDR3 DNA reads TGCAGCGGCCCGTCGGACCCCTCCTACGAGCAGTACTTC. Its translation is CSGPSDPSYEQYF.

The rearrangement joins TRBV29-1 to TRBJ2-7; 7 nucleotides match TRBD1. CDR1 and CDR2 (germline): SQVTM, ANQGSEA. V dropped 7 bases and J dropped 2; count of bases not matched to a gene: 8. The CDR3 has 13 amino acids. CDR3 DNA: TGCAGCGCCGCCGACAGGGTAACCTACGAGCAGTACTTC. Translating it yields CSAADRVTYEQYF.

This clonotype was found a few times. CDR3 sequence: CASSQDRGWTYEQYF. The CDR3 DNA reads TGCGCCAGCAGCCAGGACAGGGGGTGGACCTACGAGCAGTACTTC. The rearrangement uses TRBV4-1 and TRBJ2-7; TRBD1 matches at 10 bases. There are 15 residues in the CDR3. Looked up from germline, CDR1 is MGHRA and CDR2 is YSYEKL. V was pared by 3 bases and J by 2 bases, with 4 bases of the junction left unmatched.

Only a few counts were recorded for this clonotype. The chain recombines TRBV12-3 or TRBV12-4 with TRBJ2-2; D could derive from TRBD1 or TRBD2 (6 bases each). Trimming took off 8 bases at V and 4 bases at J, with 14 bases between the two ends. The CDR3 runs to 14 residues. This CDR3 reads CASPSGGGTGELFF. As DNA, the CDR3 is TGTGCCAGCCCTTCCGGAGGGGGCACCGGGGAGCTGTTTTTT.

The rearrangement joins TRBV27 to TRBJ2-1; TRBD2 agrees at 10 bases. With 1 base clipped from V and 10 bases from J, the junction kept 10 bases outside the gene matches. The CDR3 runs to 16 residues. Germline values: CDR1 MNHEY, CDR2 SMNVEV (reference sequence). CDR3 protein: CASSLLKREGRGEQFF. CDR3 bases: TGTGCCAGCAGTTTATTAAAGCGGGAGGGCCGGGGGGAGCAGTTCTTC.

At least ten counts were recorded for this clonotype. This chain joins TRBV28 and TRBJ2-2; the D gene is possibly TRBD1 (5 bases). The CDR3 totals 13 residues. Germline V gene sequence: CDR1 MDHEN, CDR2 SYDVKM. V shed 2 bases and J shed 4 bases, with 5 bases lying between them. The CDR3 coding sequence is TGTGCCAGCAGTTTAGACAGCACCGGGGAGCTGTTTTTT. Translated, it gives CASSLDSTGELFF. Full variable domain (missing parts from reference TRBV28 and TRBJ2-2): DVKVTQSSRYLVKRTGEKVFLECVQDMDHENMFWYRQDPGLGLRLIYFSYDVKMKEKGDIPEGYSVSREKKERFSLILESASTNQTSMYLCASSLDSTGELFFGEGSRLTVL.

V and J are TRBV28 and TRBJ1-3; D remains ambiguous. Germline assignment: CDR1 MDHEN and CDR2 SYDVKM. The V and J ends lost 5 bases and 8 bases respectively, with 16 bases between them. This CDR3 region has 14 residues. The CDR3 DNA sequence: TGTGCCAGCAGTATTGGACTAAGCCGAGACACCATATATTTT. Translated: CASSIGLSRDTIYF.

This clonotype came up a few times. This chain connects TRBV7-2 to TRBJ2-5; D uncertain. There are 14 residues in the CDR3. Trimming cost V 1 base and J 5 bases, with 11 bases left between them. Germline values: CDR1 SGHTA, CDR2 FQGNSA. The CDR3 here is CASSLGNGIETQYF. The CDR3 DNA sequence: TGTGCCAGCAGCTTAGGGAATGGAATTGAGACCCAGTACTTC.

This clonotype has a handful of counts. The chain employs TRBV5-4 and TRBJ2-1, with D perhaps given as TRBD1 or TRBD2 (6 bases each). Germline CDR1 SGHNT, CDR2 YYREEE (reference sequence). CDR3 length: 15 amino acids. The ends were cut back, 0 bases at V and 9 bases at J, with 16 bases in the middle. This CDR3 reads CASSLVGGRRSEQFF. The CDR3 DNA is TGTGCCAGCAGCTTGGTTGGGGGGCGCCGAAGTGAGCAGTTCTTC.

V is TRBV30 and J is TRBJ2-7, with D tentatively TRBD1 (6 bases). The V and J ends lost 1 base and 3 bases respectively, with 10 bases between them. Germline assignment: CDR1 GTSNPN and CDR2 SVGIG (reference sequence). This CDR3 contains 13 residues. This CDR3 is CAWSGAGDYEQYF. The CDR3 DNA reads TGTGCCTGGAGTGGGGCAGGGGACTACGAGCAGTACTTC.

The chain couples TRBV20-1 to TRBJ2-2; D unresolved. Between the trimmed V and J ends, which lost 3 bases and 0 bases, there was a span of 14 bases. CDR3 length: 16 amino acids. CDR1 DFQATT and CDR2 SNEGSKA come from the germline V gene (reference sequence). The CDR3 bases are TGCAGTGCTAGGATTTATGATACCCCGAACACCGGGGAGCTGTTTTTT. Amino acids: CSARIYDTPNTGELFF.

This clonotype came up a few times. V usage is TRBV7-3 and J usage is TRBJ2-1; no reliable D call. This CDR3 has 13 amino acids. From germline, CDR1 is SGHTA and CDR2 FQGTGA. Between the trimmed V and J ends, which lost 4 bases and 8 bases, there was a span of 12 bases. CDR3 loop: CASSSGGQDEQFF. CDR3 bases: TGTGCCAGCAGCTCGGGCGGCCAGGATGAGCAGTTCTTC.

This clonotype has just a few counts. V usage is TRBV5-1 and J usage is TRBJ2-1; 7 positions match TRBD2. The V and J ends lost 2 bases and 9 bases, in that order; junction bases with no gene match: 8. The length of the CDR3 is 14 residues. Germline-derived CDR1 and CDR2 are SGHRS and YFSETQ. CDR3 amino acids: CASSFEGGNAEQFF. The CDR3 DNA reads TGCGCCAGCAGCTTCGAGGGAGGGAATGCTGAGCAGTTCTTC.

The rearrangement joins TRBV5-5 to TRBJ2-5; 7 bases fit TRBD1. This CDR3 is 13 amino acids long. The V and J ends lost 4 bases and 5 bases, in that order; junction bases with no gene match: 5. Per germline, CDR1 SGHKS and CDR2 YYEKEE (reference sequence). CDR3 DNA: TGTGCCAGCAGCGGACAGGACTTGGAGACCCAGTACTTC. It codes for CASSGQDLETQYF.

The chain is built from TRBV12-3 or TRBV12-4 and TRBJ2-5, with TRBD1 matching 7 bases. This CDR3 is built from 14 residues. Losses at the gene ends were 4 bases for V and 5 bases for J; bases not matched to a gene: 7. Written as DNA, the CDR3 is TGTGCCAGCAGTTACAGGGGATGGTCGGAGACCCAGTACTTC. Its translation is CASSYRGWSETQYF.

V usage is TRBV12-3 or TRBV12-4 and J usage is TRBJ2-1, with D perhaps assigned TRBD1 or TRBD2 (6 bases each). This CDR3 is 13 amino acids long. V shed 7 bases and J shed 7 bases, with 14 bases lying between them. CDR3 residues: CASTEGGGNEQFF. As DNA, the CDR3 is TGTGCCAGCACAGAAGGAGGGGGGAATGAGCAGTTCTTC.

At least ten counts were recorded for this clonotype. V and J are TRBV9 and TRBJ2-7, with D unresolved. This CDR3 region has 12 residues. Germline CDR1 SGDLS, CDR2 YYNGEE. The V end was cut by 0 bases, the J end by 3 bases, with 4 bases between. CDR3 residues: CASSVGDYEQYF. CDR3 nucleotides: TGTGCCAGCAGCGTAGGGGACTACGAGCAGTACTTC.

The chain is built from TRBV10-3 and TRBJ1-2; tentatively, D is TRBD1 (5 bases). This CDR3 contains 15 residues. V lost 6 bases to trimming and J lost 0 bases, with 14 bases between them. CDR1 and CDR2 (germline): ENHRY, SYGVKD. For the CDR3, the DNA is TGTGCCATCAGCTCAGGGATTGGGGCTAACTATGGCTACACCTTC. Translation gives CAISSGIGANYGYTF.

This clonotype was counted only a few times. The chain carries TRBV6-1 and TRBJ2-7; 10 bases agree with TRBD2. V trimming: 1 base; J trimming: 0 bases; junction bases outside the gene matches: 6. CDR1 and CDR2 from the germline V gene are MNHNS and SASEGT. The CDR3 runs to 17 residues. The CDR3 nucleotides are TGTGCCAGCAGTGAAGATGGAGGACTAGCGGACTCCTACGAGCAGTACTTC. Encoded protein: CASSEDGGLADSYEQYF.

This clonotype was picked up a small number of times. This chain connects TRBV12-3 or TRBV12-4 to TRBJ2-7, with TRBD2 matching over 7 bases. Unmatched junction bases numbered 3, after V lost 3 bases and J lost 1 base. The CDR3 sequence is 14 residues long. The CDR3, as DNA: TGTGCCAGCAGTTTGGCCGGGAGGTCCTACGAGCAGTACTTC. Protein product: CASSLAGRSYEQYF.

The chain has TRBV6-7 and TRBJ2-7; 7 positions agree with TRBD1. TRBV6-7 is an ORF for which the function is uncertain. After removal of 10 bases from V and 6 bases from J, the junction contained 9 bases not matched to a gene. CDR3 length: 12 amino acids. CDR3 DNA: TGTGCCACAACAGGGGTGGTTGGCGAGCAGTACTTC. This gives the protein CATTGVVGEQYF.

In its sample, this clonotype was seen a few times. V gene TRBV5-1 combines with J gene TRBJ2-1; TRBD1 agrees at 10 bases. Germline V gives CDR1 SGHRS, CDR2 YFSETQ. After removal of 1 base from V and 4 bases from J, the junction contained 5 bases not matched to a gene. This CDR3 spans 16 amino acids. The CDR3 DNA reads as TGCGCCAGCAGCTTGTCCGGACAGGGGGGGTACAATGAGCAGTTCTTC. As protein: CASSLSGQGGYNEQFF. Drawing the rest from reference TRBV5-1 and TRBJ2-1, the complete variable domain is KAGVTQTPRYLIKTRGQQVTLSCSPISGHRSVSWYQQTPGQGLQFLFEYFSETQRNKGNFPGRFSGRQFSNSRSEMNVSTLELGDSALYLCASSLSGQGGYNEQFFGPGTRLTVL.